This TCR beta chain was documented in a study of T cells after yellow fever vaccination. General study points: It was a small share of clonotypes that appeared in both CD4 and CD8 compartments.

Points on this clonotype: Antigen specificity is unknown.

TCRdb recomputed calls from the 5' RACE reads with MiXCR, one row per CDR3 protein. This table holds hundreds of thousands of distinct CDR3 sequences, 11% found once. V lost 2 bases and J lost 0, with 10 bases in between. The CDR3 sequence is 16 residues long. Germline V gives CDR1 ENHRY, CDR2 SYGVKD. Source: PBMCs, taken on the day of the first yellow fever vaccination. The V gene is TRBV10-3, the J gene TRBJ2-2; D call uncertain. This TCR was sampled from a man between 18 and 29 years old who received the YFV17D yellow fever vaccine. DNA for the CDR3: TGTGCCATCAGTGAGATTTCCGGGTCGAACACCGGGGAGCTGTTTTTT. As protein: CAISEISGSNTGELFF.